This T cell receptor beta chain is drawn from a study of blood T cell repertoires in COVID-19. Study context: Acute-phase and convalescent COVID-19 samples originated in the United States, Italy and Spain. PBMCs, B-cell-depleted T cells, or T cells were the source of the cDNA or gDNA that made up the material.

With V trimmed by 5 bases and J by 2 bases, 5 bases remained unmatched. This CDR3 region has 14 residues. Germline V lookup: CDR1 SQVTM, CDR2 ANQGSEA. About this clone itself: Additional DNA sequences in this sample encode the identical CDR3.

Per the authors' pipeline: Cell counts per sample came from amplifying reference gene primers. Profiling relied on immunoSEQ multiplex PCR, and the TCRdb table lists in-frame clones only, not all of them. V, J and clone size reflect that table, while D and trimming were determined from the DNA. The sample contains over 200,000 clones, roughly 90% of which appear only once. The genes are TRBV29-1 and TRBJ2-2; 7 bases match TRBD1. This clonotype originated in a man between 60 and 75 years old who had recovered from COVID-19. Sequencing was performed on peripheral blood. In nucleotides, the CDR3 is TGCAGCGTTCGACAGGGCGGTAACACCGGGGAGCTGTTTTTT. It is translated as CSVRQGGNTGELFF.